These 29 T cell receptor beta chains were all obtained from the same sample, sequenced in a study of T cell responses to AZD1222 COVID-19 vaccine (dated by TCRdb to 2020 to 2022). Receptor libraries were prepared by the immunoSEQ multiplex PCR assay. TCRdb holds this immuneACCESS table with in-frame rearrangements only. Some clones are missing; in checked studies, unresolved V genes explain under half, and the rest has no known cause. In all, the sample holds approximately 130,000 clones, and over 75% of those were seen once. The ten largest clones represent 4.5% to 7% of the sample. The meaning of the sample's time point label: about 28 days (+/-7) after the second vaccine dose. The sample here was peripheral blood, taken 28 days after the second AZD1222 dose. These receptors originate from an adult who received the AZD1222 COVID-19 vaccine.

The rearrangement links TRBV25-1 to TRBJ1-1, with TRBD1 identical over 9 bases. J gave up 4 bases and V 3 bases, and 9 bases lay outside the gene matches. This CDR3 spans 16 amino acids. Germline V gene data show CDR1 as MGHDK and CDR2 as SYGVNS. The CDR3 nucleotides are TGTGCCAGCAGTGATGGACAGGGGATGTTGTTCACTGAAGCTTTCTTT. Its translation is CASSDGQGMLFTEAFF.

The J gene is TRBJ1-2, the V gene TRBV3-1 (or the pseudogene TRBV3-2); perhaps TRBD1 as D (5 bases). The V end lost 1 base, the J end lost 4 bases, and 7 bases lay between the germline ends. Germline V gives CDR1 LGHDT, CDR2 YNNKEL (reference sequence). The CDR3 length is 13 residues. DNA for the CDR3: TGTGCCAGCAGCCAAGGGGACGTCTATGGCTACACCTTC. Amino acid sequence: CASSQGDVYGYTF.

This sequence joins TRBV11-3 and TRBJ1-3; no reliable D call. Trimming removed 0 bases from V and 4 bases from J, with 7 bases in between. Germline V gene lookup returns CDR1 SGHNT and CDR2 YENEEA. The CDR3 runs 14 residues. The CDR3 DNA reads TGTGCCAGCAGCTTAGATCCGAGGGGAAACACCATATATTTT. Protein sequence: CASSLDPRGNTIYF. The variable domain in full, completed from reference TRBV11-3 and TRBJ1-3, reads EAGVVQSPRYKIIEKKQPVAFWCNPISGHNTLYWYLQNLGQGPELLIRYENEEAVDDSQLPKDRFSAERLKGVDSTLKIQPAELGDSAVYLCASSLDPRGNTIYFGEGSWLTVV.

This clone showed up just a few times. The chain employs TRBV30 and TRBJ1-1; D is uncertain. The CDR3 runs 14 residues. From germline, CDR1 is GTSNPN and CDR2 SVGIG (reference sequence). V was trimmed by 0 bases and J by 0 bases, leaving 8 bases between them. The CDR3 DNA reads TGTGCCTGGAGTGTAACCCAAGTGAACACTGAAGCTTTCTTT. Translating gives CAWSVTQVNTEAFF.

The genes are TRBV5-1 and TRBJ2-3; a weak D match, TRBD1 (6 bases). This CDR3 contains 14 residues. The germline CDR1 and CDR2 sequences are SGHRS and YFSETQ. V shed 3 bases and J shed 3 bases, with 11 bases lying between them. The DNA for the CDR3 is TGCGCCAGCAGCTCACAGGGTTTTACAGATACGCAGTATTTT. Translation: CASSSQGFTDTQYF.

The genes are TRBV4-3 and TRBJ1-1, with D possibly matching TRBD1 (6 bases). The germline gives CDR1 LGHNA, CDR2 YSLEER. The V end lost 4 bases, the J end lost 11 bases, and 20 bases lay between the germline ends. CDR3 length: 14 residues. CDR3 coding DNA: TGCGCCAGCAGCCCAGAGACAGGAATAAACCCGGCTTTCTTT. Translated, it gives CASSPETGINPAFF.

The chain has TRBV10-1 and TRBJ2-2; 7 bases are a match to TRBD2. V trimming: 2 bases; J trimming: 5 bases; junction bases outside the gene matches: 5. The CDR3 has 15 amino acids. CDR1 is WNHNN and CDR2 is SYGVQD in the germline V gene (reference sequence). This CDR3 is CASSEERGTTGELFF. The CDR3 nucleotides are TGCGCCAGCAGTGAGGAGCGGGGAACGACCGGGGAGCTGTTTTTT.

The chain is built from TRBV19 and TRBJ1-1; the match to TRBD1 covers 10 bases. V dropped 4 bases and J dropped 8; count of bases not matched to a gene: 10. The CDR3 has 15 residues. The germline gives CDR1 LNHDA, CDR2 SQIVND (reference sequence). CDR3 loop: CASSTSWTGGPEAFF. DNA for the CDR3: TGTGCCAGTAGTACTTCATGGACAGGGGGACCCGAAGCTTTCTTT.

This chain joins TRBV9 and TRBJ1-1; D call uncertain. CDR1 and CDR2 (germline): SGDLS, YYNGEE. Trimming took off 4 bases at V and 1 base at J, with 14 bases between the two ends. There are 15 residues in the CDR3. CDR3 protein: CASSPLGGQNTEAFF. DNA of the CDR3: TGTGCCAGCAGCCCTCTGGGCGGTCAGAACACTGAAGCTTTCTTT.

This clone occurred a few times. The rearrangement links TRBV10-3 to TRBJ1-5; D is ambiguous. CDR3 length: 14 residues. From germline, CDR1 is ENHRY and CDR2 SYGVKD. V lost 0 bases and J lost 3, with 6 bases in between. CDR3 nucleotides: TGTGCCATCAGTGAGTCAGGGATCAATCAGCCCCAGCATTTT. This gives the protein CAISESGINQPQHF.

The chain joins TRBV24-1 to TRBJ1-2; TRBD1 matches 7 bases. This CDR3 is built from 15 residues. J lost 1 base, V lost 7 bases, and 8 bases had no gene match. Germline V gene data show CDR1 as KGHDR and CDR2 as SFDVKD. The DNA of the CDR3 is TGTGCCACCAGAGTCTTGGACAGGCATAACTATGGCTACACCTTC. Encoded protein: CATRVLDRHNYGYTF.

This clone was detected only once. The chain recombines TRBV30 with TRBJ1-5; a weak D match, TRBD1 (6 bases). Trimming removed 0 bases at V and 2 bases at J, with 11 bases between. The V gene's germline CDR1 is GTSNPN and CDR2 SVGIG (reference sequence). The CDR3 extends over 15 amino acids. As DNA, the CDR3 is TGTGCCTGGAGTGTACAGGGTGGGCGCAATCAGCCCCAGCATTTT. Protein product: CAWSVQGGRNQPQHF.

The rearrangement links TRBV2 to TRBJ1-5, with a weak D call TRBD1 (6 bases). Deletions cut 6 bases from V and 4 bases from J, with 19 bases between. In germline, CDR1 is SNHLY, CDR2 FYNNEI. There are 16 residues in the CDR3. CDR3 loop: CASRDSQRGGNQPQHF. The CDR3 coding sequence is TGTGCCAGCAGGGATTCTCAGAGGGGGGGAAATCAGCCCCAGCATTTT.

The gene calls are TRBV4-3 and TRBJ1-5; 9 positions agree with TRBD1. This CDR3 spans 14 amino acids. V lost 11 bases to trimming and J lost 8 bases; unmatched junction nucleotides: 13. Looked up from germline, CDR1 is LGHNA and CDR2 is YSLEER. The CDR3 DNA is TGCGCCTGCTGCGGGGACAGGGAGGTGAAGCCCCAGCATTTT. It translates to CACCGDREVKPQHF.

This rearrangement joins TRBV7-9 to TRBJ1-1; D unclear. The CDR3 is 11 amino acids. CDR1 SEHNR and CDR2 FQNEAQ come from the germline V gene (reference sequence). The V gene lost 4 bases and the J gene lost 4 bases, with 4 bases spanning the gap. CDR3 nucleotide sequence: TGTGCCAGCAGCTCTAGCACTGAAGCTTTCTTT. It codes for CASSSSTEAFF.

This clone was picked up one time. V and J are TRBV5-4 and TRBJ2-3; the match to TRBD2 covers 14 bases. The length of the CDR3 is 16 residues. CDR1 is SGHNT, CDR2 YYREEE, per germline (reference sequence). V gave up 4 bases and J gave up 4 bases; unmatched junction bases: 5. The DNA of the CDR3 is TGTGCCAGCAGCCCGGGGGGACTAGCGGGAGCAGATACGCAGTATTTT. This codes for CASSPGGLAGADTQYF.

The chain recombines TRBV24-1 with TRBJ2-2, with TRBD1 matching over 8 bases. Germline CDR1 reads KGHDR; CDR2 reads SFDVKD. Trimming cost V 2 bases and J 7 bases; bases outside gene matches: 5. CDR3 length: 15 amino acids. The CDR3 nucleotides read TGTGCCACCAGTGATTCCAGGGGGCTGGACGGGGAGCTGTTTTTT. It encodes CATSDSRGLDGELFF.

This rearrangement joins TRBV3-1 (or the pseudogene TRBV3-2) to TRBJ2-4; D is undetermined. The V and J ends lost 0 bases and 0 bases respectively, with 6 bases between them. This CDR3 comprises 15 residues. CDR1 is LGHDT and CDR2 is YNNKEL in the germline V gene (reference sequence). The CDR3 region has the DNA TGTGCCAGCAGCCAAGACTCTCTAGCCAAAAACATTCAGTACTTC. Its translation is CASSQDSLAKNIQYF.

The chain is built from TRBV29-1 and TRBJ2-3; 15 bases align to TRBD2. J gave up 2 bases and V 7 bases, and 13 bases lay outside the gene matches. Per the germline V gene, CDR1 is SQVTM and CDR2 is ANQGSEA. This CDR3 comprises 18 residues. The CDR3 spells CSASGLAGGPPTTDTQYF. The CDR3 DNA is TGCAGCGCCTCGGGACTAGCGGGGGGCCCCCCAACCACAGATACGCAGTATTTT.

The chain recombines TRBV6-5 with TRBJ2-1; D possibly uses TRBD1 or TRBD2 (5 bases each). The V end was cut by 0 bases, the J end by 10 bases, with 10 bases between. CDR3 size: 13 residues. The germline V gene has CDR1 MNHEY and CDR2 SVGAGI. The CDR3 here is CASSYSGVWEQFF. The CDR3 nucleotides read TGTGCCAGCAGTTACTCGGGGGTATGGGAGCAGTTCTTC.

The rearrangement joins TRBV2 to TRBJ1-3; possible D gene TRBD1, 6 bases. In germline, CDR1 is SNHLY, CDR2 FYNNEI. The CDR3 is made up of 14 amino acids. Trimming pared 5 bases from V and 1 base from J, leaving 9 bases between. CDR3 DNA: TGTGCCAGCAGTACAGGGTTATCTGGAAACACCATATATTTT. Translating it yields CASSTGLSGNTIYF.

This chain connects TRBV30 to TRBJ2-5; D is perhaps TRBD2 (5 bases). This CDR3 has 14 residues. Germline V gene lookup returns CDR1 GTSNPN and CDR2 SVGIG (reference sequence). The V end lost 5 bases, the J end lost 0 bases, and 13 bases lay between the germline ends. CDR3 region: CAWGGRRYQETQYF. CDR3 bases: TGTGCCTGGGGTGGTAGGAGGTACCAAGAGACCCAGTACTTC.

This clone showed up just once. The chain links TRBV7-2 to TRBJ1-6, with D possibly being TRBD1 (5 bases). The CDR3 is 12 amino acids. V lost 5 bases and J 10 bases, leaving 9 bases between the germline ends. Germline CDR1 and CDR2: SGHTA and FQGNSA. Written as DNA, the CDR3 is TGTGCCAGCAGCCCGGGGGAGTCACCCCTCCACTTT. It is translated as CASSPGESPLHF.

This clone is a singleton in its sample. V usage is TRBV19 and J usage is TRBJ1-5, with D perhaps matching TRBD1 (5 bases). Germline V gene sequence: CDR1 LNHDA, CDR2 SQIVND (reference sequence). The V end was cut by 0 bases, the J end by 5 bases, with 14 bases between. The CDR3 is 16 residues long. This CDR3 reads CASSIDWDLGDQPQHF. CDR3 in DNA: TGTGCCAGTAGTATAGATTGGGACCTGGGAGATCAGCCCCAGCATTTT. Full variable domain (outside the CDR3, taken from reference TRBV19 and TRBJ1-5): DGGITQSPKYLFRKEGQNVTLSCEQNLNHDAMYWYRQDPGQGLRLIYYSQIVNDFQKGDIAEGYSVSREKKESFPLTVTSAQKNPTAFYLCASSIDWDLGDQPQHFGDGTRLSIL.

This clone came up once. One end of the junction varies from germline; a read error may be responsible. This sequence joins TRBV7-7 and TRBJ2-2; D possibly corresponds to TRBD1 (5 bases). Germline values: CDR1 SSHAT, CDR2 FNYEAQ (reference sequence). The CDR3 sequence is 13 residues long. In nucleotides, the CDR3 is TGTGCTAGCAGCTTGGGGCAGACCGGGGAGCTGTTTTTT. It specifies CASSLGQTGELFF.

The rearrangement links TRBV6-5 to TRBJ1-3; D is ambiguous. Germline V gene data show CDR1 as MNHEY and CDR2 as SVGAGI. The CDR3 consists of 15 residues. V lost 2 bases to trimming and J lost 3 bases, with 11 bases between them. The CDR3 DNA follows: TGTGCCAGCAGTTACGAAGGGTCCGGTGGAAACACCATATATTTT. Its protein product is CASSYEGSGGNTIYF.

The chain couples TRBV28 to TRBJ1-5; TRBD1 aligns across 11 bases. This CDR3 comprises 20 residues. Trimming took 3 bases from V and 2 from J; bases not matched to a gene: 15. From germline, CDR1 is MDHEN and CDR2 SYDVKM. The CDR3 here is CASSFRARTGTGGRNQPQHF. The CDR3 nucleotides are TGTGCCAGCAGTTTTAGGGCCCGCACCGGGACAGGGGGGCGCAATCAGCCCCAGCATTTT.

The V and J genes are TRBV5-1 and TRBJ1-1; D is unclear. This CDR3 region has 14 residues. The germline V gene has CDR1 SGHRS and CDR2 YFSETQ. V was shortened by 4 bases and J by 1 base, with 11 bases between the two germline ends. As DNA, the CDR3 is TGCGCCAGCAGCATGAAGCCTCCGAACACTGAAGCTTTCTTT. This encodes CASSMKPPNTEAFF.

The sample holds a few counts of this clone. V is TRBV20-1 and J is TRBJ1-2, with D perhaps TRBD1 (5 bases). Germline assignment: CDR1 DFQATT and CDR2 SNEGSKA (reference sequence). Trimming shortened V by 3 bases and J by 0 bases, and 8 bases separated the two germline ends. CDR3 length equals 13 residues. Here the CDR3 DNA reads TGCAGTGCTAGTAGGGGCCCTAACTATGGCTACACCTTC. It translates to CSASRGPNYGYTF.